The next 16 T cell receptor beta chains were all read from a single sample in a study of blood T cell repertoires in COVID-19. Sequencing used immunoSEQ multiplex PCR; TCRdb keeps in-frame clones, though not all of them. The table lists 250,000 or so clones, just over 85% of them singletons. Sequencing was performed on peripheral blood. Receptors were obtained from a woman aged 25 to 45 with active or convalescent COVID-19.

The rearrangement joins TRBV5-1 to TRBJ2-1, with 16 bases that match TRBD2. Trimming removed 4 bases from V and 8 bases from J; junction bases left unmatched: 6. Per the germline V gene, CDR1 is SGHRS and CDR2 is YFSETQ. The CDR3 covers 16 residues. As DNA, the CDR3 is TGCGCCAGCAGCGTCGGGACTAGCGGGGGGGCCGATGAGCAGTTCTTC. It specifies CASSVGTSGGADEQFF.

This clone was observed once. The rearrangement uses TRBV6-5 and TRBJ1-6; no clear D. The CDR3 length is 13 residues. Germline-derived CDR1 and CDR2 are MNHEY and SVGAGI. V lost 8 bases, J lost 1 base, and 6 bases lay in between. The CDR3 nucleotides are TGTGCCAGCTCCGAGTCCTATAATTCACCCCTCCACTTT. It yields the protein CASSESYNSPLHF.

J is TRBJ1-2 and V is TRBV30; tentative D call: TRBD1 (5 bases). Trimming took off 3 bases at V and 8 bases at J, with 13 bases between the two ends. Germline loops: CDR1 GTSNPN, CDR2 SVGIG (reference sequence). This CDR3 contains 12 residues. CDR3 region: CAWRGPGYGYTF. CDR3 sequence (DNA): TGTGCCTGGAGGGGTCCAGGGTACGGCTACACCTTC.

The gene calls are TRBV9 and TRBJ2-2; 11 bases line up with TRBD2. The CDR3 totals 15 residues. The germline gives CDR1 SGDLS, CDR2 YYNGEE. V shed 0 bases, J shed 5 bases, and the junction held 0 bases outside the gene matches. CDR3 nucleotides: TGTGCCAGCAGCGTAGCTAGCGGGGGGACCGGGGAGCTGTTTTTT. Translating gives CASSVASGGTGELFF.

The CDR3 protein is CASSLDGGAEAFF. CDR3 DNA sequence: TGTGCCAGCAGCTTAGACGGGGGGGCTGAAGCTTTCTTT. This sequence joins TRBV11-3 and TRBJ1-1; weak D call: TRBD1 (5 bases). CDR1 and CDR2 from the germline V gene are SGHNT and YENEEA. Trimming took off 0 bases at V and 6 bases at J, with 8 bases between the two ends. CDR3 length: 13 residues. The full variable domain, its missing parts supplied by reference TRBV11-3 and TRBJ1-1, is EAGVVQSPRYKIIEKKQPVAFWCNPISGHNTLYWYLQNLGQGPELLIRYENEEAVDDSQLPKDRFSAERLKGVDSTLKIQPAELGDSAVYLCASSLDGGAEAFFGQGTRLTVV.

The chain links TRBV7-9 to TRBJ1-1; a weak D match, TRBD1 (6 bases). Trimming took off 5 bases at V and 8 bases at J, with 15 bases between the two ends. This CDR3 is 13 amino acids long. Per the germline V gene, CDR1 is SEHNR and CDR2 is FQNEAQ (reference sequence). For the CDR3, the DNA is TGTGCCAGCAGCCTTATGGCGACAGGAGAAGCTTTCTTT. It specifies CASSLMATGEAFF.

This rearrangement joins TRBV3-1 (or the pseudogene TRBV3-2) to TRBJ2-2; no reliable D call. This CDR3 comprises 13 residues. V lost 2 bases and J 5 bases, leaving 6 bases between the germline ends. Germline V CDR1 and CDR2: LGHDT, YNNKEL (reference sequence). CDR3 residues: CASSQLQTGELFF. DNA of the CDR3: TGTGCCAGCAGCCAATTACAAACCGGGGAGCTGTTTTTT.

This chain links TRBV6-2 or TRBV6-3 with TRBJ2-3, with 7 bases matching TRBD2. This CDR3 contains 15 residues. In germline, CDR1 is MNHEY, CDR2 SVGEGT. With 6 bases clipped from V and 6 bases from J, the junction kept 12 bases outside the gene matches. The CDR3 protein is CASSPYMTSRDTQYF. The CDR3 DNA follows: TGTGCCAGCAGCCCTTACATGACTAGCCGGGATACGCAGTATTTT.

The CDR3 sequence is CATSESGDPDTQYF. The CDR3 DNA sequence: TGTGCCACCAGTGAGTCGGGGGACCCAGATACGCAGTATTTT. The chain couples TRBV24-1 to TRBJ2-3, with a tentative D call TRBD2 (6 bases). Germline V gene lookup returns CDR1 KGHDR and CDR2 SFDVKD. Deletions cut 4 bases from V and 4 bases from J, with 11 bases between. The CDR3 spans 14 residues.

This sequence joins TRBV18 and TRBJ2-4; 8 bases line up with TRBD1. Per germline, CDR1 KGHSH and CDR2 LQKENI. Unmatched junction bases numbered 17, after V lost 5 bases and J lost 2 bases. This CDR3 spans 19 amino acids. The CDR3: CASSTAATGTGATKNIQYF. The CDR3 DNA reads TGTGCCAGCTCAACGGCGGCTACAGGGACAGGAGCTACCAAAAACATTCAGTACTTC. Full variable domain (rest looked up from reference TRBV18 and TRBJ2-4): NAGVMQNPRHLVRRRGQEARLRCSPMKGHSHVYWYRQLPEEGLKFMVYLQKENIIDESGMPKERFSAEFPKEGPSILRIQQVVRGDSAAYFCASSTAATGTGATKNIQYFGAGTRLSVL.

J is TRBJ1-6 and V is TRBV6-1; the match to TRBD1 covers 7 bases. The CDR3 has 14 amino acids. V dropped 3 bases and J dropped 9; count of bases not matched to a gene: 5. In germline, CDR1 is MNHNS, CDR2 SASEGT. CDR3 sequence reads: CASSDRGMASPLHF. The CDR3 nucleotides are TGTGCCAGCAGTGACAGGGGGATGGCTTCACCCCTCCACTTT.

This clone was detected only once. This chain joins TRBV7-9 and TRBJ2-1; TRBD2 matches at 10 bases. CDR1 is SEHNR and CDR2 is FQNEAQ in the germline V gene (reference sequence). This CDR3 spans 14 amino acids. The V and J ends lost 5 bases and 5 bases, in that order; junction bases with no gene match: 3. The CDR3 sequence: CASSPGLANNEQFF. CDR3 nucleotide sequence: TGTGCCAGCAGCCCGGGACTAGCGAACAATGAGCAGTTCTTC.

The chain has TRBV5-1 and TRBJ1-1; TRBD1 aligns across 9 bases. CDR1 SGHRS and CDR2 YFSETQ come from the germline V gene. Trimming removed 0 bases from V and 6 bases from J; junction bases left unmatched: 0. The length of the CDR3 is 13 residues. The CDR3 sequence: CASSLGDRAEAFF. The CDR3, as DNA: TGCGCCAGCAGCTTGGGGGACAGGGCTGAAGCTTTCTTT. Full variable domain (remainder filled in from reference TRBV5-1 and TRBJ1-1): KAGVTQTPRYLIKTRGQQVTLSCSPISGHRSVSWYQQTPGQGLQFLFEYFSETQRNKGNFPGRFSGRQFSNSRSEMNVSTLELGDSALYLCASSLGDRAEAFFGQGTRLTVV.

The V gene is TRBV7-9, the J gene TRBJ1-2; D possibly corresponds to TRBD1 (5 bases). V was pared by 8 bases and J by 7 bases, with 17 bases between. The CDR3 runs to 13 residues. The germline gives CDR1 SEHNR, CDR2 FQNEAQ (reference sequence). The CDR3 protein is CASSGQGLSGYTF. CDR3 coding DNA: TGTGCCAGCTCGGGCCAGGGCCTCTCTGGCTACACCTTC.

The chain joins TRBV6-2 or TRBV6-3 to TRBJ2-2; 9 bases map to TRBD2. From germline, CDR1 is MNHEY and CDR2 SVGEGT. CDR3 length: 16 amino acids. With V trimmed by 4 bases and J by 4 bases, 7 bases remained unmatched. The CDR3 loop is CASSFRGGAGTGELFF. CDR3 in DNA: TGTGCCAGCAGTTTCCGCGGGGGGGCGGGCACCGGGGAGCTGTTTTTT.

The chain combines TRBV2 with TRBJ1-6, with TRBD1 matching 7 bases. The V gene's germline CDR1 is SNHLY and CDR2 FYNNEI. The junction had 12 bases not matched to a gene; V was cut back by 10 bases and J by 6 bases. The CDR3 extends over 15 amino acids. The CDR3 here is CATSPPGQINSPLHF. CDR3 bases: TGTGCCACCTCCCCCCCGGGACAGATTAATTCACCCCTCCACTTT.